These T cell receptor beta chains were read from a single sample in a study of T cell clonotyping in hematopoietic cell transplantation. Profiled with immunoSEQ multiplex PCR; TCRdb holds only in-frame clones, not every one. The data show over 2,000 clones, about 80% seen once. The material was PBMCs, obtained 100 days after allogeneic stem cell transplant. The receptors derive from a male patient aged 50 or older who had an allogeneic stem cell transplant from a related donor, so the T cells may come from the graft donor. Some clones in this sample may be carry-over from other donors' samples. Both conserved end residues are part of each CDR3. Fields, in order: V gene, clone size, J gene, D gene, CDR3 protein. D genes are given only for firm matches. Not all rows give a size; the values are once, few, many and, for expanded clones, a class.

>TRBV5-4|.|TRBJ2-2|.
CASSLKSDTGELFF
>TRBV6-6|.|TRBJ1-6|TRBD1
CASSYGDSNSPLHF
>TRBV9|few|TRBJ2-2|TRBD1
CASSVGQGNTGELFF
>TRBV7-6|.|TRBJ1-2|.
CASSLDGGGLEGYTF
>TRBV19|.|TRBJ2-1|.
CASSIGGSAYNEQFF
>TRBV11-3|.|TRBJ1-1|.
CASSLGPVGYTEAFF
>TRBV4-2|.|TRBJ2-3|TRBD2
CASSQDLRLAGALSTDTQYF
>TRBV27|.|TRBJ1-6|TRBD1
CASSLYFKLGQGAPDSPLHF
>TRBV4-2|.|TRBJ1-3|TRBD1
CASNTGGRGNTIYF
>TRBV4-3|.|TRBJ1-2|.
CASSQAQGGNYGYTF
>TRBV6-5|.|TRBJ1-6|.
CASSYTNSPLHF
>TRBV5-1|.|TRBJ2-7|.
CASSLEEQGWTYEQYF
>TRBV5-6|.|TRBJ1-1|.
CASRRGTEAFF
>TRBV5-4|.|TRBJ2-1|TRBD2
CASSSGTSGRGGNEQFF
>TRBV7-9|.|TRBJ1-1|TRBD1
CASISSGQVNTEAFF
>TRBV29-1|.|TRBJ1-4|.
CSAGVSNEKLFF
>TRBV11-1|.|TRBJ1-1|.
CASSLRNRDTEAFF
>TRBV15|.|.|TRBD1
CATSQPLGTGVGEQYF
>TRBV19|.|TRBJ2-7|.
CASSIGPGSYEQYF
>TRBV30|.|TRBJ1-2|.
CAWTEGTKGYTF
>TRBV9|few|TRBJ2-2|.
CASSAYSAGVTGELFF
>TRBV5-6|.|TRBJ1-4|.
CASSLSSATNEKLFF
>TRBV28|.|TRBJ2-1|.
CASSSTGLLYNEQFF